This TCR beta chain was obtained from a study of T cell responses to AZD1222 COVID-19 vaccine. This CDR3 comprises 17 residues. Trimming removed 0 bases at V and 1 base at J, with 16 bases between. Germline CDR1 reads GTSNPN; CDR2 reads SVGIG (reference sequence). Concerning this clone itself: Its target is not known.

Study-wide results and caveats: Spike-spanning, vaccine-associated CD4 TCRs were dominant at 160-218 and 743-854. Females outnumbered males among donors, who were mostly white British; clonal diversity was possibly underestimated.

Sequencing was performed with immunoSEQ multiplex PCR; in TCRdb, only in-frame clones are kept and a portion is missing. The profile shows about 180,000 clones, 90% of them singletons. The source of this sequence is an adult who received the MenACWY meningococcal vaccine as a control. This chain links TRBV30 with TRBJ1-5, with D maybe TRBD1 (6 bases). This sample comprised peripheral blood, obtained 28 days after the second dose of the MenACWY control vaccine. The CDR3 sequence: CAWSVGQQFSSNQPQHF. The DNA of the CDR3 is TGTGCCTGGAGTGTAGGACAGCAGTTTTCAAGCAATCAGCCCCAGCATTTT.